The clone carrying this TCR beta chain was seen a single time. Only in-frame clones appear in the TCRdb table, and some are missing; sequencing was by immunoSEQ multiplex PCR. The sample lists about 140,000 clones, roughly four fifths seen once, with around 3.2% in the top ten. This CDR3 region has 14 residues. In germline, CDR1 is SNHLY, CDR2 FYNNEI. V dropped 7 bases and J dropped 0 bases, with 11 bases sitting between them. This sample is part of a study of blood T cell repertoires in COVID-19. Turning to the study itself: Material from acute and convalescent COVID-19 was sourced from the United States, Italy and Spain. Nucleic acid was either cDNA or gDNA, and it came from T cells, B-cell-depleted T cells, or PBMCs.

The chain is built from TRBV2 and TRBJ2-3, with D uncertain. The sequencing input was PBMCs or T cells enriched from blood (not recorded which). The receptor was derived from a woman aged 45-65 years with acute COVID-19. This CDR3 reads CASTAEPSTDTQYF. The CDR3, as DNA: TGTGCCAGCACGGCGGAGCCTAGCACAGATACGCAGTATTTT.